The table lists the clone carrying this T cell receptor (beta chain) with a count of one. Antigen specificity is unknown. The entry originates in a study of shared clonotypes between healthy human individuals. The study's findings and limits: Donor scarcity curtailed the genetic and exposure-history diversity represented herein. Rarefaction demonstrated incomplete sorted-subset sequencing despite large depth.

Germline lookup yields CDR1 MDHEN and CDR2 SYDVKM. V shed 6 bases and J 0 bases; nucleotides not matched to a gene: 6. The CDR3 has 16 amino acids. From CD4+ cells came CD45RA+ naive and CD45RA-negative memory subsets. The method was immunoSEQ multiplex PCR; TCRdb's version includes in-frame clones alone and lacks a portion of them. The data show over a million clones, with approximately 98.5% seen just once and approximately 0.4% held by the top ten. The sequenced sample was naive CD4+ T cells sorted from blood. This sample's subset: CD45RA+ positively selected. The TCR originated in a man aged 25 to 45 in good health. This chain joins TRBV28 and TRBJ2-1, with 9 positions matching TRBD2. CDR3 loop: CASRPLAGSSYNEQFF. CDR3 DNA: TGTGCCAGCAGACCCCTAGCGGGAAGCTCCTACAATGAGCAGTTCTTC.